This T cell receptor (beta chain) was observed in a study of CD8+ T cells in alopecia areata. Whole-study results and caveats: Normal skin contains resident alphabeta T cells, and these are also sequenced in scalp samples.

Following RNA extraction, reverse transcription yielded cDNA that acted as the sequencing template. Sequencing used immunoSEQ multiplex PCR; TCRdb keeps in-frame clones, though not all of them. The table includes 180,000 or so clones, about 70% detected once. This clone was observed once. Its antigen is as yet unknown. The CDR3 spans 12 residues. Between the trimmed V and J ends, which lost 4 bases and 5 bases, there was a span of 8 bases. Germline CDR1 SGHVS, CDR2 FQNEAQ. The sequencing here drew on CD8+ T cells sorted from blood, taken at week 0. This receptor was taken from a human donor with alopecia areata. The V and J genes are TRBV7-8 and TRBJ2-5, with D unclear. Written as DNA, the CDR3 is TGTGCCAGCAGCTCCGTAGGGGAGACCCAGTACTTC. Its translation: CASSSVGETQYF.